This TCR beta chain was recorded in a study of blood T cell repertoires in COVID-19. Study context: The origin of the acute and convalescent COVID-19 samples was the United States, Italy and Spain. PBMCs, B-cell-depleted T cells, or T cells provided the cDNA or gDNA that made up the material.

This CDR3 is 12 amino acids long. Germline lookup yields CDR1 MNHEY and CDR2 SVGEGT. The V gene lost 5 bases and the J gene lost 8 bases, with 12 bases spanning the gap. Per the original data handling: Reference gene primer amplification gave nucleated cell count estimates. The table came from immunoSEQ multiplex PCR; TCRdb's copy has only in-frame clones and leaves some out. V and J calls and clone size follow that table, whereas D and trimming were derived from the DNA. The sample records a few hundred thousand clones, approximately 84% being singletons. The receptor was isolated from a woman aged 25-40 years who had recovered from COVID-19. This chain connects TRBV6-2 or TRBV6-3 to TRBJ1-1; possible D gene TRBD1, 6 bases. Sequenced material: peripheral blood. The CDR3 loop is CASSPLTGEAFF. CDR3 nucleotide sequence: TGTGCCAGCAGTCCCCTGACAGGAGAAGCTTTCTTT.